A selection of T cell receptor beta chains follows, all from one sample in a study of cytomegalovirus exposure and HLA in healthy donors. Only in-frame clones appear in the TCRdb table, and some are missing; sequencing was by immunoSEQ multiplex PCR. The sample shows approximately 150,000 clones, about three quarters of them seen only once. The sequencing sample was made of PBMCs. The receptor source for this set is a young man in good health and CMV-seropositive. Both conserved end residues are part of each CDR3. D genes are given only for firm matches. Not all rows give a size; the values are once, few, many and, for expanded clones, a class.

CASSHDGGTEAFF TGTGCCAGCAGCCACGATGGCGGCACTGAAGCTTTCTTT 13 TRBJ1-1 NA TRBV7-9 NA
CASSIGQGLNYGYTF TGTGCCAGTAGTATAGGGCAGGGCCTAAACTATGGCTACACCTTC 15 TRBJ1-2 NA TRBV19 NA
CASSVYRQAGPEAFF TGTGCCAGCAGTGTGTATAGACAGGCAGGACCCGAAGCTTTCTTT 15 TRBJ1-1 NA TRBV2 NA
CASTEDRAFNQPQHF TGTGCCAGTACCGAGGACAGGGCATTTAATCAGCCCCAGCATTTT 15 TRBJ1-5 TRBD1 TRBV19 NA
CASSLGMTGVGETQYF TGTGCCAGCAGCTTAGGGATGACAGGGGTAGGAGAGACCCAGTACTTC 16 TRBJ2-5 TRBD1 TRBV7-9 once
CATRGGGYGYTF TGTGCCACCAGAGGAGGTGGGTATGGCTACACCTTC 12 TRBJ1-2 NA TRBV19 once
CASSLGGQTNSNQPQHF TGTGCCAGTAGTCTCGGGGGACAGACGAACAGCAATCAGCCCCAGCATTTT 17 TRBJ1-5 TRBD1 TRBV19 NA
CASRLASEAFF TGTGCCAGCAGATTGGCTAGTGAAGCTTTCTTT 11 TRBJ1-1 NA TRBV25-1 once
CASRLTGFNEQFF TGTGCCAGCAGACTCACAGGGTTCAATGAGCAGTTCTTC 13 TRBJ2-1 NA TRBV6-5 few
CASSQELEQLYGYTF TGCGCCAGCAGCCAAGAATTGGAACAGCTCTATGGCTACACCTTC 15 TRBJ1-2 NA TRBV4-1 NA
CASTPGTALQGTQYF TGCGCCAGCACCCCGGGCACAGCCCTCCAGGGGACCCAGTACTTC 15 TRBJ2-5 NA TRBV4-1 NA
CASSLLAGAGELFF TGTGCCAGCAGCTTACTAGCGGGAGCCGGGGAGCTGTTTTTT 14 TRBJ2-2 TRBD2 TRBV11-2 NA
CASSPPGRRVWREQFF TGTGCCAGCAGTCCCCCCGGACGGAGGGTCTGGCGTGAGCAGTTCTTC 16 TRBJ2-1 NA TRBV27 NA
CASSLPGKSTDTQYF TGTGCCAGCAGCTTACCCGGGAAGAGCACAGATACGCAGTATTTT 15 TRBJ2-3 NA TRBV11-2 NA
CASSLDLTGGGKTFF TGTGCCAGCAGCTTGGACCTGACAGGGGGAGGGAAAACTTTCTTT 15 TRBJ1-1 TRBD1 TRBV5-4 NA
CASSPSGNYGYTF TGTGCCAGCAGCCCCTCGGGGAACTATGGCTACACCTTC 13 TRBJ1-2 NA TRBV7-9 NA
CASSSTSFRFPMETQYF TGTGCCAGCAGCTCCACTAGCTTTAGATTCCCAATGGAGACCCAGTACTTC 17 TRBJ2-5 NA TRBV5-4 NA
CASSRRARGQENTEAFF TGTGCCAGCAGCCGACGAGCTCGCGGACAGGAGAACACTGAAGCTTTCTTT 17 TRBJ1-1 TRBD1 TRBV5-5 NA
CASSLETVNSGANVLTF TGTGCCAGCAGCTTAGAGACAGTTAACTCTGGGGCCAACGTCCTGACTTTC 17 TRBJ2-6 NA TRBV7-6 NA
CASSLGTGATFNYGYTF TGTGCCAGCAGCTTAGGGACAGGGGCTACCTTTAACTATGGCTACACCTTC 17 TRBJ1-2 TRBD1 TRBV7-2 few
CAISESRGTGGDTQYF TGTGCCATCAGTGAGTCGAGAGGGACGGGAGGAGATACGCAGTATTTT 16 TRBJ2-3 TRBD2 TRBV10-3 once
CASSLPNDREDNEQFF TGTGCCAGCAGCTTACCTAATGACAGGGAAGACAATGAGCAGTTCTTC 16 TRBJ2-1 TRBD1 TRBV7-3 NA
CASGGPAQYF TGTGCCAGCGGGGGCCCGGCCCAGTACTTC 10 TRBJ2-5 NA TRBV27 NA
CASSLASNTQYF TGTGCCAGCAGCTTAGCTTCTAATACGCAGTATTTT 12 TRBJ2-3 NA TRBV7-9 NA
CASSLYRGANYGYTF TGTGCCAGCAGTTTATATCGCGGGGCTAACTATGGCTACACCTTC 15 TRBJ1-2 NA TRBV27 NA
CSVRDRKNTEAFF TGCAGCGTAAGGGACAGAAAGAACACTGAAGCTTTCTTT 13 TRBJ1-1 TRBD1 TRBV29-1 few
CASSLESPPGTQYF TGTGCCAGCAGCTTAGAAAGCCCACCGGGGACCCAGTACTTC 14 TRBJ2-5 NA TRBV11-2 once
CAWSFYLPRQGASTDTQYF TGTGCCTGGAGTTTTTATCTCCCCCGACAGGGGGCCTCTACAGATACGCAGTATTTT 19 TRBJ2-3 TRBD1 TRBV30 NA
CASSEVPFGQGRIYYGYTF TGTGCCAGCAGTGAAGTGCCTTTCGGACAGGGGCGTATTTACTATGGCTACACCTTC 19 TRBJ1-2 TRBD1 TRBV6-1 NA
CASSLTPWPGGTDTQYF TGTGCCAGCAGCTTAACGCCGTGGCCAGGGGGCACAGATACGCAGTATTTT 17 TRBJ2-3 NA TRBV7-3 NA
CASSPAGGEKLFF TGTGCCAGCAGCCCAGCGGGAGGTGAAAAACTGTTTTTT 13 TRBJ1-4 NA TRBV11-2 few
CASSSGYNEQFF TGTGCCAGCAGTTCCGGGTACAATGAGCAGTTCTTC 12 TRBJ2-1 NA TRBV7-9 few
CSAGSQETQYF TGCAGTGCTGGCTCGCAAGAGACCCAGTACTTC 11 TRBJ2-5 NA TRBV20-1 once
CSAGESAGNTIYF TGCAGCGCCGGGGAGAGTGCCGGAAACACCATATATTTT 13 TRBJ1-3 NA TRBV29-1 few
CASSPGQGLTEAFF TGTGCCAGCAGCCCGGGACAGGGTCTGACTGAAGCTTTCTTT 14 TRBJ1-1 TRBD1 TRBV7-9 NA
CASSLFSNQPQHF TGCGCCAGCAGTTTATTTAGCAATCAGCCCCAGCATTTT 13 TRBJ1-5 NA TRBV4-1 NA
CASSSRTSGGIYNEQFF TGTGCCAGCAGCTCTCGGACTAGCGGGGGGATCTACAATGAGCAGTTCTTC 17 TRBJ2-1 TRBD2 TRBV7-9 NA
CASSYSRGLNTGELFF TGTGCCAGCAGTTACTCAAGGGGGCTGAACACCGGGGAGCTGTTTTTT 16 TRBJ2-2 TRBD1 TRBV6-6 NA
CASSLDPAGLGNEQFF TGTGCCAGCAGCTTGGATCCAGCGGGATTGGGGAATGAGCAGTTCTTC 16 TRBJ2-1 TRBD2 TRBV5-4 NA
CASSLVVGETEAFF TGTGCCAGCAGCTTGGTTGTAGGGGAAACTGAAGCTTTCTTT 14 TRBJ1-1 NA TRBV5-6 NA
CASSTTGGKGNQPQHF TGTGCCAGTAGTACTACAGGGGGCAAGGGCAATCAGCCCCAGCATTTT 16 TRBJ1-5 TRBD1 TRBV19 NA
CASSQTGTADQPQHF TGTGCCAGCAGCCAAACCGGGACAGCGGATCAGCCCCAGCATTTT 15 TRBJ1-5 TRBD1 TRBV2 NA
CASSQALWGGAINEQFF TGCGCCAGCAGCCAAGCTCTTTGGGGGGGGGCCATTAATGAGCAGTTCTTC 17 TRBJ2-1 NA TRBV4-1 few
CASSLLRMDRGLDEQFF TGTGCCAGCAGCTTGTTAAGGATGGACAGGGGGTTGGATGAGCAGTTCTTC 17 TRBJ2-1 TRBD1 TRBV7-9 NA
CASSPDTAGNTIYF TGTGCCAGCAGCCCGGACACAGCTGGAAACACCATATATTTT 14 TRBJ1-3 NA TRBV5-6 NA
CASSLALAGGNNEQFF TGCGCCAGCAGCTTGGCTCTAGCGGGGGGCAACAATGAGCAGTTCTTC 16 TRBJ2-1 TRBD2 TRBV5-1 NA
CASSYTGGARDEQFF TGTGCCAGCAGTTACACGGGGGGCGCACGGGATGAGCAGTTCTTC 15 TRBJ2-1 NA TRBV6-5 NA
CASSGRVGTQYF TGTGCCAGCAGCGGCAGGGTGGGCACGCAGTATTTT 12 TRBJ2-3 NA TRBV9 NA
CAISEGKRVGTDNEQFF TGTGCCATCAGTGAAGGAAAGCGGGTGGGGACGGACAATGAGCAGTTCTTC 17 TRBJ2-1 NA TRBV10-3 NA